This TCR beta chain was sequenced in a study of identical twins. This clonotype was seen only once. V lost 2 bases and J 1 base, leaving 5 bases between the germline ends. The CDR3 is 12 residues long. CDR1 is DFQATT and CDR2 is SNEGSKA in the germline V gene (reference sequence). TCRdb independently ran MiXCR on the 5' RACE reads; one entry per CDR3 protein. This sample has approximately 700,000 distinct CDR3 sequences, with around 6% found just once. The chain recombines TRBV20-1 with TRBJ2-5; D remains ambiguous. The source of this sequence is a man aged 18 to 29 in good health. Sequencing was done on a sample of naive T cells sorted from blood. CDR3 residues: CSARQFQETQYF. In DNA form, the CDR3 reads TGCAGTGCTAGACAGTTCCAAGAGACCCAGTACTTC.